This is a list of T cell receptor beta chains from one sample in a study of beta chain features in type 1 diabetes. Assay: immunoSEQ multiplex PCR; the TCRdb copy retains only in-frame clones and omits some. The data show 350,000 to 450,000 clones, roughly 12% seen once. Sequenced sample: naive CD4+ T cells from blood. The receptors were sampled from a woman aged 18 to 35 with type 1 diabetes. CDR3s include the opening cysteine and the closing phenylalanine or tryptophan. Fields, in order: CDR3 protein, V gene, J gene, clone size. The size of a clone is reported for some rows only, either as once, few or many, or as a class for expanded clones.

CDR3: CASSATGGAYNEQFF; V: TRBV25-1; J: TRBJ2-1; size: .
CDR3: CASSAGTGAYEQYF; V: TRBV6-1; J: TRBJ2-7; size: few
CDR3: CASSPGQQDQPQHF; V: TRBV5-1; J: TRBJ1-5; size: few
CDR3: CSVVEGGSKSDTQYF; V: TRBV29-1; J: TRBJ2-3; size: few
CDR3: CAISEIAGAGELFF; V: TRBV5-1; J: TRBJ2-2; size: .
CDR3: CAWSVRVQNQPQHF; V: TRBV30; J: TRBJ1-5; size: .
CDR3: CASRGTELEQYF; V: TRBV2; J: TRBJ2-7; size: .
CDR3: CASSPRDSLQETQYF; V: TRBV18; J: TRBJ2-5; size: few
CDR3: CASSQGLAGGPSSYNEQFF; V: TRBV4-2; J: TRBJ2-1; size: few
CDR3: CAWGTSGYNEQFF; V: TRBV30; J: TRBJ2-1; size: few
CDR3: CSVGQLNTEAFF; V: TRBV29-1; J: TRBJ1-1; size: .
CDR3: CASSQDPGQGNYGYTF; V: TRBV4-3; J: TRBJ1-2; size: few
CDR3: CSVNDRDTEAFF; V: TRBV29-1; J: TRBJ1-1; size: few
CDR3: CASTLDPAGRGYTF; V: TRBV7-2; J: TRBJ1-2; size: .
CDR3: CASSQNQGGSGGYTF; V: TRBV4-3; J: TRBJ1-2; size: .
CDR3: CASSQDLGQPYEQYF; V: TRBV4-3; J: TRBJ2-7; size: few
CDR3: CASRAGGAHQDTQYF; V: TRBV19; J: TRBJ2-3; size: .
CDR3: CASSDRRTPANYGYTF; V: TRBV19; J: TRBJ1-2; size: few
CDR3: CASRRTGSETQYF; V: TRBV5-4; J: TRBJ2-5; size: few
CDR3: CASSLGGVYQETQYF; V: TRBV7-7; J: TRBJ2-5; size: .
CDR3: CASSSGYQETQYF; V: TRBV11-2; J: TRBJ2-5; size: few
CDR3: CASLRGGGNEQFF; V: TRBV7-9; J: TRBJ2-1; size: .
CDR3: CASSSRLAGGPRF; V: TRBV28; J: TRBJ2-7; size: .
CDR3: CAWSQGGTGELFF; V: TRBV30; J: TRBJ2-2; size: few
CDR3: CASRTGTGVHEQYF; V: TRBV2; J: TRBJ2-7; size: few
CDR3: CASSPEGPYNEQFF; V: TRBV5-1; J: TRBJ2-1; size: .
CDR3: CASRRREVDTGELFF; V: TRBV19; J: TRBJ2-2; size: few
CDR3: CASSRPGEQYF; V: TRBV28; J: TRBJ2-7; size: .
CDR3: CASSQSRPGQGLYEQYF; V: TRBV4-1; J: TRBJ2-7; size: .
CDR3: CASSEAQDRVVNTEAFF; V: TRBV2; J: TRBJ1-1; size: .
CDR3: CASSEFPGSFSAGELFF; V: TRBV25-1; J: TRBJ2-2; size: few
CDR3: CASSSSGSLPSGQYF; V: TRBV11-3; J: TRBJ2-7; size: few
CDR3: CASSSGLAGASYNEQFF; V: TRBV5-1; J: TRBJ2-1; size: .
CDR3: CASSTQGNTGELFF; V: TRBV19; J: TRBJ2-2; size: .
CDR3: CASSWTGTGVGYTF; V: TRBV25-1; J: TRBJ1-2; size: few
CDR3: CASRREWFQSGANVLTF; V: TRBV27; J: TRBJ2-6; size: .
CDR3: CASSLGREYNEQFF; V: TRBV5-1; J: TRBJ2-1; size: few
CDR3: CASSPRTSGAGTQYF; V: TRBV18; J: TRBJ2-5; size: .
CDR3: CASSLRGTVISSYEQYF; V: TRBV28; J: TRBJ2-7; size: .
CDR3: CASSPDRDEQYF; V: TRBV18; J: TRBJ2-7; size: .
CDR3: CASSPTSGGQYQETQYF; V: TRBV19; J: TRBJ2-5; size: few